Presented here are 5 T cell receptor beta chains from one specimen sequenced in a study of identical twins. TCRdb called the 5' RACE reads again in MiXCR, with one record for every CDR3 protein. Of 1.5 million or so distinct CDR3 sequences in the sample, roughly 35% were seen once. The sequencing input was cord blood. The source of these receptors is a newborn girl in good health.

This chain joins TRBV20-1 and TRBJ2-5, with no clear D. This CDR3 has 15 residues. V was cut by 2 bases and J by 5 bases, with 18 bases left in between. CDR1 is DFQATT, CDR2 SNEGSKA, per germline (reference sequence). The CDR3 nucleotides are TGCAGTGCTAGACCAATGGGCTTCCCTGACGAGACCCAGTACTTC. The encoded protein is CSARPMGFPDETQYF.

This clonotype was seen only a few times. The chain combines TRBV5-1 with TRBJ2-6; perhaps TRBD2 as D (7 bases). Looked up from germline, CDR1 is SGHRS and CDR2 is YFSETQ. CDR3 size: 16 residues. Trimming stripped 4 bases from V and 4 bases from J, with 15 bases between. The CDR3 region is CASSPEGGPGANVLTF. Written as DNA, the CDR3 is TGCGCCAGCAGCCCGGAGGGGGGGCCCGGGGCCAACGTCCTGACTTTC.

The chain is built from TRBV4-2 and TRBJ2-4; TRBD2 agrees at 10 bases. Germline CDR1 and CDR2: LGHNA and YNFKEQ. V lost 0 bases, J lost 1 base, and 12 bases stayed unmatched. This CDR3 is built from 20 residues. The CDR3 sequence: CASSQDPLAGVSTAKNIQYF. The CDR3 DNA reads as TGTGCCAGCAGCCAAGATCCCCTAGCGGGAGTATCAACGGCCAAAAACATTCAGTACTTC.

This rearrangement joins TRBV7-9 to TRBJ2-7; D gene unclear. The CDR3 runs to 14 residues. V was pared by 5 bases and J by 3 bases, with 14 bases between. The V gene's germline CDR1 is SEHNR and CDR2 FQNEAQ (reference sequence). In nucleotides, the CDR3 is TGTGCCAGCAGCCCTGACGGACCAGACTACGAGCAGTACTTC. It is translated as CASSPDGPDYEQYF.

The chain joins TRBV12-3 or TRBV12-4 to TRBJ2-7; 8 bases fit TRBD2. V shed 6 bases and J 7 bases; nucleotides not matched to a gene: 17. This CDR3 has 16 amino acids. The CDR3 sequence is CASSQIIAGPYHEQYF. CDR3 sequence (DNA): TGTGCCAGCAGCCAGATCATAGCGGGACCGTACCATGAGCAGTACTTC.